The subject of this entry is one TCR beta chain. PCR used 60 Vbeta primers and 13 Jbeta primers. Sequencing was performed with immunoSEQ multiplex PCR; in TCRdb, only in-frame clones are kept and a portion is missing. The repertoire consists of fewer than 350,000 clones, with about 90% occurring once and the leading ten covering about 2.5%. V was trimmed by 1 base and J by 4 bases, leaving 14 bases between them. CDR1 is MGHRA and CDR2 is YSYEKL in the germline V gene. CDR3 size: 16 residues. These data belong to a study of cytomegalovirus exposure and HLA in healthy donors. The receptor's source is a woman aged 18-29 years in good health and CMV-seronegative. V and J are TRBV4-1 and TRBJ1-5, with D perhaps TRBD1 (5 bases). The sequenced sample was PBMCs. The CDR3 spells CASSQVGGARNQPQHF. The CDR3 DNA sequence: TGCGCCAGCAGCCAAGTCGGAGGGGCTCGAAATCAGCCCCAGCATTTT.